The sequence of this T cell receptor beta chain was determined in a study of shared clonotypes between healthy human individuals. V was cut by 1 base and J by 0 bases, with 6 bases left in between. Germline CDR1 and CDR2: SGHAT and FQNNGV. The length of the CDR3 is 14 residues. Sequencing used immunoSEQ multiplex PCR; TCRdb keeps in-frame clones, though not all of them. Of more than 600,000 clones detected, roughly 94% appear once; the ten largest clones hold roughly 24%. The naive CD8 population came from CD45RO-negative cells selected for CCR7, without terminally differentiated effector memory CD45RA+ cells.

This TCR came from a man aged 25-45 years in good health. The chain joins TRBV11-2 to TRBJ1-1; D is unresolved. Input material: naive CD8+ T cells sorted from blood. The CDR3 region has the DNA TGTGCCAGCAGCTTAGGGGGTTTGAACACTGAAGCTTTCTTT. This encodes CASSLGGLNTEAFF.